This T cell receptor beta chain was captured by sequencing in a study of T cells of healthy individuals. This clonotype has only a few counts. A single record per CDR3 protein comes from TCRdb applying MiXCR to the 5' RACE reads. The table has 90,000 to 100,000 distinct CDR3 sequences, roughly 15% seen once. This CDR3 is 13 amino acids long. Germline V gives CDR1 SEHNR, CDR2 FQNEAQ (reference sequence). Trimming pared 1 base from V and 5 bases from J, leaving 8 bases between. The gene calls are TRBV7-9 and TRBJ1-2; D might be TRBD1 (6 bases). This sequence originates from a human donor in good health. CDR3 in DNA: TGTGCCAGCAGCTTAGGGACAGCATATGGCTACACCTTC. It specifies CASSLGTAYGYTF.